This T cell receptor beta chain was observed in a study of metastatic and nonmetastatic thyroid tumors. TCRdb ran MiXCR on the PCR reads. The sample contains about 16,000 clones, around 23% of which appear only once. There were no patients who had received any treatment before thyroid surgery. Study-level findings and limits: Significantly higher TCR beta diversity was reportedly seen in malignant thyroid tumors than benign nodules, in blood and tumor.

This clone was detected only once. Its antigen remains unknown. The TCR originated in a female donor with papillary thyroid cancer or a benign thyroid nodule (not recorded which). Some clones in this sample may be carry-over from other donors' samples. The sequenced sample was tumor tissue.

CDR3 protein: CSAREGAGDTDTQYF. The CDR3 region has the DNA TGCAGTGCTAGAGAGGGAGCGGGAGACACAGATACGCAGTATTTT. The V call is TRBV20-1, the J call TRBJ2-3; 8 bases are shared with TRBD2. CDR3 length equals 15 residues. After removal of 0 bases from V and 2 bases from J, the junction contained 4 bases not matched to a gene. In germline, CDR1 is DFQATT, CDR2 SNEGSKA (reference sequence).